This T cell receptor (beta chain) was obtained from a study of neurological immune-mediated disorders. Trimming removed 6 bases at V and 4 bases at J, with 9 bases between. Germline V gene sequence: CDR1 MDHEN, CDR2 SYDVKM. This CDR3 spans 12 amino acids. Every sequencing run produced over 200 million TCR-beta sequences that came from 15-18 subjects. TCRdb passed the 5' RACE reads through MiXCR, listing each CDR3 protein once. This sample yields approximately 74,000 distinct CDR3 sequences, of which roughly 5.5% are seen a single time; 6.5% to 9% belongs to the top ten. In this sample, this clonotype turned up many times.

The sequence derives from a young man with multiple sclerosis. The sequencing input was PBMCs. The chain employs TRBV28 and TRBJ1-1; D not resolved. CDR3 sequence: CASRGKGTEAFF. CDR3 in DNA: TGTGCCAGCAGAGGGAAGGGCACTGAAGCTTTCTTT.